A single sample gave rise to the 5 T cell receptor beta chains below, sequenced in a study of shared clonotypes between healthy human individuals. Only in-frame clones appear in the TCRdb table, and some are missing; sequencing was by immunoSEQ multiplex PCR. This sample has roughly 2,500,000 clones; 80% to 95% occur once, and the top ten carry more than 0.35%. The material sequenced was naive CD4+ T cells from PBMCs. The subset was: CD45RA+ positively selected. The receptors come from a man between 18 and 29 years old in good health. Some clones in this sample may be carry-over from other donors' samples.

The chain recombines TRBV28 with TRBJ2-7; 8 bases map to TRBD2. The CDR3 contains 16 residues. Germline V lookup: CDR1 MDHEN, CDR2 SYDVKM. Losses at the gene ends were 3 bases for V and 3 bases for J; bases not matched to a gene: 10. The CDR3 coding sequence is TGTGCCAGCAGTTTTGCTAGCGGGTCGGTAATCTACGAGCAGTACTTC. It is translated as CASSFASGSVIYEQYF.

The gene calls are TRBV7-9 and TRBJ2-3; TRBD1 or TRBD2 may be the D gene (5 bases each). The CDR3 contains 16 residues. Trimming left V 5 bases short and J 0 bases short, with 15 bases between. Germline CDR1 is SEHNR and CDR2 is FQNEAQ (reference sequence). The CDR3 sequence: CASSPPGWGSTDTQYF. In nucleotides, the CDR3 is TGTGCCAGCAGCCCACCGGGGTGGGGGAGCACAGATACGCAGTATTTT.

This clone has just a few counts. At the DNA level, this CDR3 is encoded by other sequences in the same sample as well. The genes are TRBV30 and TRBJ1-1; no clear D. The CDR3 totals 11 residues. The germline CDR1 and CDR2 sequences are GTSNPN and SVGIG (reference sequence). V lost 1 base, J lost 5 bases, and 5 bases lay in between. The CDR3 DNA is TGTGCCTGGAGTGACCGGACTGAAGCTTTCTTT. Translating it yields CAWSDRTEAFF.

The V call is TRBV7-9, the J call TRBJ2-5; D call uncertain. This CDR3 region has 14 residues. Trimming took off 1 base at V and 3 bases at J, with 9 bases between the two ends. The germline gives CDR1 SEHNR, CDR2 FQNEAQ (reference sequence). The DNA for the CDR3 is TGTGCCAGCAGCTTAGGGGTCAGCAAAGAGACCCAGTACTTC. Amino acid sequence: CASSLGVSKETQYF.

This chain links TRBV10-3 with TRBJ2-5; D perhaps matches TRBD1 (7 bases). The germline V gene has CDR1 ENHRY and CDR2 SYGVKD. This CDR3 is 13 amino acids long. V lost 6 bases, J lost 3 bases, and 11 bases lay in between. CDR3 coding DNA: TGTGCCATCAGCGGAGGGACAGAAGAGACCCAGTACTTC. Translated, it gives CAISGGTEETQYF.